This T cell receptor (beta chain) was captured by sequencing in a study of T cell responses to AZD1222 COVID-19 vaccine. Study findings and constraints: There were repertoire samples only from the period after the peak T cell response. Variant regions that are unmutated are reportedly the target of nearly half of spike-specific TCRs.

Method: immunoSEQ multiplex PCR; TCRdb's copy keeps in-frame clones and lacks some. The sample includes 95,000 to 150,000 clones, around 83% seen only once; the top ten take roughly a quarter. This clone came up a few times. Its antigen is undetermined. There are 12 residues in the CDR3. V was pared by 4 bases and J by 8 bases, with 11 bases between. Germline CDR1 is LGHDT and CDR2 is YNNKEL (reference sequence). The sequencing here drew on peripheral blood, taken 28 days after the second AZD1222 dose. The V call is TRBV3-1 (or the pseudogene TRBV3-2), the J call TRBJ1-1; D is unresolved. The sequence derives from an adult who received the AZD1222 COVID-19 vaccine. CDR3: CASSPRWGEAFF. The CDR3 coding sequence is TGTGCCAGCAGCCCGAGGTGGGGAGAAGCTTTCTTT.